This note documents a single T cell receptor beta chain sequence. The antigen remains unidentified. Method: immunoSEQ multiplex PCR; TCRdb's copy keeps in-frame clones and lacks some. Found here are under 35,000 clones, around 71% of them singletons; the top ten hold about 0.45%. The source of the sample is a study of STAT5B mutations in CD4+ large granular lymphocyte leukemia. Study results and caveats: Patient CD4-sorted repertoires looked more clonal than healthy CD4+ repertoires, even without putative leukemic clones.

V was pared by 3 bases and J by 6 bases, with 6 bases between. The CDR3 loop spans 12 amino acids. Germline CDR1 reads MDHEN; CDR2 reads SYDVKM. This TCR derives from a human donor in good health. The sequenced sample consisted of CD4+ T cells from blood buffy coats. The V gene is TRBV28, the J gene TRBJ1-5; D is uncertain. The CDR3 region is CASSFGSQPQHF. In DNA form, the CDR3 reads TGTGCCAGCAGTTTTGGTTCTCAGCCCCAGCATTTT.